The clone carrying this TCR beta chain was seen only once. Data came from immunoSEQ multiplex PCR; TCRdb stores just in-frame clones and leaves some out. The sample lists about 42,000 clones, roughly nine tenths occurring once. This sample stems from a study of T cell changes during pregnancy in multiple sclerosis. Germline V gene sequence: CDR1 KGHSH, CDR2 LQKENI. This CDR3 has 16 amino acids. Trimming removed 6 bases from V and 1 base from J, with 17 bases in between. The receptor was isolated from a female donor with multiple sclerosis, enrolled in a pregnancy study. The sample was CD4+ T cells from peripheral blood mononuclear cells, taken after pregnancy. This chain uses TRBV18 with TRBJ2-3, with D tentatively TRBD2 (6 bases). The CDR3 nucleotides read TGTGCCAGCTCGCCATACCTCGGGGGAGGCACAGATACGCAGTATTTT. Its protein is CASSPYLGGGTDTQYF. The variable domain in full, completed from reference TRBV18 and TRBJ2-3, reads NAGVMQNPRHLVRRRGQEARLRCSPMKGHSHVYWYRQLPEEGLKFMVYLQKENIIDESGMPKERFSAEFPKEGPSILRIQQVVRGDSAAYFCASSPYLGGGTDTQYFGPGTRLTVL.